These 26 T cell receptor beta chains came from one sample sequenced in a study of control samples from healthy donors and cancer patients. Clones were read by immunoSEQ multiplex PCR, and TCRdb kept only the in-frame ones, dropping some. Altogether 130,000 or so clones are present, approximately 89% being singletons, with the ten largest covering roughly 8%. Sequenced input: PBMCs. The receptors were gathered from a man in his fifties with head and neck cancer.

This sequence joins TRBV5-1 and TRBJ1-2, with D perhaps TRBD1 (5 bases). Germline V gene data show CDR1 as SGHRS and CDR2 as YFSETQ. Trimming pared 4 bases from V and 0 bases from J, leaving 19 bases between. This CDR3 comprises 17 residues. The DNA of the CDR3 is TGCGCCAGCAGCCTACCGGGAGGGACCAGAGCTAACTATGGCTACACCTTC. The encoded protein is CASSLPGGTRANYGYTF.

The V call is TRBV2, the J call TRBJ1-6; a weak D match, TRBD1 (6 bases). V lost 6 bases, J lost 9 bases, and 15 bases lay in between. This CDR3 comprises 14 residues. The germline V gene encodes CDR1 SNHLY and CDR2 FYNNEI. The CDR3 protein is CASRAGDLFSPLHF. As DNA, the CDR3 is TGTGCCAGCAGGGCAGGGGATCTCTTTTCACCCCTCCACTTT.

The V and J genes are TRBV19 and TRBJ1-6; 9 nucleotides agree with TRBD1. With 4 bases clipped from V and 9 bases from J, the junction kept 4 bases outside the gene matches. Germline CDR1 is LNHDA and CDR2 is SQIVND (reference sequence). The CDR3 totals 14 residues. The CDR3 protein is CASSRDRGTSPLHF. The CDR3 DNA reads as TGTGCCAGTAGTAGAGACAGGGGGACTTCACCCCTCCACTTT.

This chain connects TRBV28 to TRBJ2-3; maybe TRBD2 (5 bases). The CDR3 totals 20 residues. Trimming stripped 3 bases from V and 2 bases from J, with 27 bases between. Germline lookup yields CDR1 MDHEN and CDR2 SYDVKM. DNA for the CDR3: TGTGCCAGCAGTTTTGGCATAGCGATACGTCGGGCCCCCCTCACAGATACGCAGTATTTT. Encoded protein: CASSFGIAIRRAPLTDTQYF.

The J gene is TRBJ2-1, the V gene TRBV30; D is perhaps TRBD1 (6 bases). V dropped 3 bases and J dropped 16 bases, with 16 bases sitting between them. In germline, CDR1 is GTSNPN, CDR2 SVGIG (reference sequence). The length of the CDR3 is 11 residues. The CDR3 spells CAWRTGGPSFF. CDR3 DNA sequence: TGTGCCTGGAGGACAGGTGGCCCTTCCTTCTTC.

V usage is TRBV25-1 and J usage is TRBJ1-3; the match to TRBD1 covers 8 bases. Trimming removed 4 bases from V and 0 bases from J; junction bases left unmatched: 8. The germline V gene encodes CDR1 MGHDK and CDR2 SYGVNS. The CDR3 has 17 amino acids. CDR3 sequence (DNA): TGTGCCAGCAGTGGGAACAGGGGGAAGAACTCTGGAAACACCATATATTTT. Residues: CASSGNRGKNSGNTIYF. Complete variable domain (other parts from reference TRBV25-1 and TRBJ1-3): EADIYQTPRYLVIGTGKKITLECSQTMGHDKMYWYQQDPGMELHLIHYSYGVNSTEKGDLSSESTVSRIRTEHFPLTLESARPSHTSQYLCASSGNRGKNSGNTIYFGEGSWLTVV.

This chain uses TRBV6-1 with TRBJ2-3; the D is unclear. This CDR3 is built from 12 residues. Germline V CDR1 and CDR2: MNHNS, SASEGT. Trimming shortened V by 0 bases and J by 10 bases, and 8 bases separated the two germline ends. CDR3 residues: CASSEALQAQYF. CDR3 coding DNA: TGTGCCAGCAGTGAAGCGCTTCAAGCGCAGTATTTT.

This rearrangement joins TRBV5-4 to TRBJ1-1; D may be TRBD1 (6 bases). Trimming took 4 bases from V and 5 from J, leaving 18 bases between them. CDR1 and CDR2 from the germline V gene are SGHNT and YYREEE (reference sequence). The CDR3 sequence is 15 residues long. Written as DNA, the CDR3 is TGTGCCAGCAGCCCCGGGGGGGGCATGTCTACTGAAGCTTTCTTT. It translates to CASSPGGGMSTEAFF.

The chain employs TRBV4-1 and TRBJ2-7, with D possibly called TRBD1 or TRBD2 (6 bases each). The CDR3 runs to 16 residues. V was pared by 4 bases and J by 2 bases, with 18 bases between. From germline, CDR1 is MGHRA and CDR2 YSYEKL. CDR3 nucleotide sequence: TGCGCCAGCAGCCGGACAGAACTGAGGGGGGCCTACGAGCAGTACTTC. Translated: CASSRTELRGAYEQYF.

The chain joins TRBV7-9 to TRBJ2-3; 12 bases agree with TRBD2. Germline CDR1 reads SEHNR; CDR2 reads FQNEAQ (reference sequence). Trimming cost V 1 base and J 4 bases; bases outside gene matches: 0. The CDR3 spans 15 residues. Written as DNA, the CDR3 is TGTGCCAGCAGCTTAGGACTAGCGGGAGCAGATACGCAGTATTTT. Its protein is CASSLGLAGADTQYF.

Written as DNA, the CDR3 is TGTGCCAGCAGATCCGCAACAGGGGCTAGCTCCTACGAGCAGTACTTC. It yields the protein CASRSATGASSYEQYF. This chain joins TRBV11-1 and TRBJ2-7; 7 nucleotides agree with TRBD1. The germline V gene encodes CDR1 SGHAT and CDR2 FQDESV (reference sequence). V dropped 6 bases and J dropped 0; count of bases not matched to a gene: 11. This CDR3 is built from 16 residues. The variable domain in full, with the rest retrieved from reference TRBV11-1 and TRBJ2-7, is EAEVAQSPRYKITEKSQAVAFWCDPISGHATLYWYRQILGQGPELLVQFQDESVVDDSQLPKDRFSAERLKGVDSTLKIQPAELGDSAMYLCASRSATGASSYEQYFGPGTRLTVT.

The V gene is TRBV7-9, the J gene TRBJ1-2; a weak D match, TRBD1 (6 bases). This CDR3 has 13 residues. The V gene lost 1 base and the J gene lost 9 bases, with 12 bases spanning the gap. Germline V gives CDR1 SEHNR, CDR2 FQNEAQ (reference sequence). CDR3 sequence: CASSLGQQGRYTF. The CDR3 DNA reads TGTGCCAGCAGCTTAGGTCAACAGGGACGCTACACCTTC.

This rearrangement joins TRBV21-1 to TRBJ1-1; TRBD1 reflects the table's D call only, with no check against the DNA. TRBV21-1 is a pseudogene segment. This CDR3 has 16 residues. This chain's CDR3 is CASRKGVSGPPMSAFF. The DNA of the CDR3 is TGTGCCAGCAGAAAGGGGGTTTCCGGGCCTCCAATGTCGGCTTTCTTT.

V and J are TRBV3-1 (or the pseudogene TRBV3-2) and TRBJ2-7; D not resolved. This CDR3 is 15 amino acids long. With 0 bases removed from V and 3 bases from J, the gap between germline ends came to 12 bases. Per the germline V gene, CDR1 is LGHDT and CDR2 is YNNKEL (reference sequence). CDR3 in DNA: TGTGCCAGCAGCCAAGATCAACTAACTAACTACGAGCAGTACTTC. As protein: CASSQDQLTNYEQYF.

CDR3: CASRTGYGNQPQHF. The CDR3 bases are TGTGCCAGCAGAACAGGGTACGGCAATCAGCCCCAGCATTTT. J is TRBJ1-5 and V is TRBV6-5; maybe TRBD1 (6 bases). CDR3 length: 14 residues. CDR1 is MNHEY, CDR2 SVGAGI, per germline. V lost 6 bases and J lost 2, with 11 bases in between.

As DNA, the CDR3 is TGTGCCAGCAGTCGGGAGGACGGGACAGATACGCAGTATTTT. Translation: CASSREDGTDTQYF. The chain combines TRBV28 with TRBJ2-3; TRBD2 agrees at 7 bases. Germline values: CDR1 MDHEN, CDR2 SYDVKM. The CDR3 sequence is 14 residues long. With 5 bases clipped from V and 3 bases from J, the junction kept 5 bases outside the gene matches.

CDR3 in amino acids: CASSLSGTYNEQFF. CDR3 coding DNA: TGTGCCAGCAGCCTTAGCGGTACCTACAATGAGCAGTTCTTC. V is TRBV11-1 and J is TRBJ2-1; perhaps TRBD2 as D (6 bases). Germline CDR1 and CDR2: SGHAT and FQDESV (reference sequence). V gave up 5 bases and J gave up 2 bases, with 10 bases separating them. The CDR3 is made up of 14 amino acids.

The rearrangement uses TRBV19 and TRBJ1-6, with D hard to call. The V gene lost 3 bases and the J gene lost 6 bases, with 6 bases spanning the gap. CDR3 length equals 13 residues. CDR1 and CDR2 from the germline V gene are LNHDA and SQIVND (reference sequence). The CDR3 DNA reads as TGTGCCAGTAGTATGACGGCTAATTCACCCCTCCACTTT. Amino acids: CASSMTANSPLHF. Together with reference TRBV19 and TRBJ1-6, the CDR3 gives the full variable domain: DGGITQSPKYLFRKEGQNVTLSCEQNLNHDAMYWYRQDPGQGLRLIYYSQIVNDFQKGDIAEGYSVSREKKESFPLTVTSAQKNPTAFYLCASSMTANSPLHFGNGTRLTVT.

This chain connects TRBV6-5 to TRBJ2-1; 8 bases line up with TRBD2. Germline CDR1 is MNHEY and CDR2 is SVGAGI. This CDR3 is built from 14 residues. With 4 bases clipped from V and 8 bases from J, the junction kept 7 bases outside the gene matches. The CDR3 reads CASSFGTRYDEQFF. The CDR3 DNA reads TGTGCCAGCAGTTTCGGGACTAGGTACGATGAGCAGTTCTTC.

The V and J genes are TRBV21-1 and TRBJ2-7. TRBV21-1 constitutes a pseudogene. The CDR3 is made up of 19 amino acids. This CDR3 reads CASSKEGTVRSSRGDEQYF. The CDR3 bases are TGTGCCAGCAGCAAAGAGGGTACTGTACGTAGTTCGAGGGGCGACGAGCAGTACTTC.

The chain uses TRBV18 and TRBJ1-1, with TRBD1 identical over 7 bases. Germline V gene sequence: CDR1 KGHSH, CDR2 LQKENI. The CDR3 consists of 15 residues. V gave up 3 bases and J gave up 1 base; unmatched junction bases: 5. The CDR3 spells CASSPNRGRNTEAFF. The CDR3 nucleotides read TGTGCCAGCTCACCGAACAGGGGACGGAACACTGAAGCTTTCTTT.

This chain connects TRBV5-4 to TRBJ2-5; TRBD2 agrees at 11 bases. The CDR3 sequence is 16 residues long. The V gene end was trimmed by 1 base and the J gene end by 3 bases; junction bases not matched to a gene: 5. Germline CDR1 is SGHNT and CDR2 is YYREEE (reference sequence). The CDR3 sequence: CASSLIGLAGKETQYF. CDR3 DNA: TGTGCCAGCAGCTTGATCGGACTAGCGGGCAAAGAGACCCAGTACTTC.

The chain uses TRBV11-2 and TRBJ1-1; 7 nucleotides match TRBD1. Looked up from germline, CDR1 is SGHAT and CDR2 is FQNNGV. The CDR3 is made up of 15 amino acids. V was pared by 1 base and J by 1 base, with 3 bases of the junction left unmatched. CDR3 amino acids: CASSLVTGTNTEAFF. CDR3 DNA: TGTGCCAGCAGCTTAGTGACAGGGACGAACACTGAAGCTTTCTTT.

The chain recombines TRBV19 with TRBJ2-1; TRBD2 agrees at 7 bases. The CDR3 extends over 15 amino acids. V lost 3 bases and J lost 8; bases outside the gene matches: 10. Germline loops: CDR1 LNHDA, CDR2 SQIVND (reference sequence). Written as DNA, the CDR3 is TGTGCCAGTAGTATGGGGGGGAATACGGTCGATGAGCAGTTCTTC. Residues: CASSMGGNTVDEQFF.

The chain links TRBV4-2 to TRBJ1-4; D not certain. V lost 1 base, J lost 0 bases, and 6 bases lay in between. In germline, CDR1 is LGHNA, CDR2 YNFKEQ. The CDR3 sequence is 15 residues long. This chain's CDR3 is CASSQAGATNEKLFF. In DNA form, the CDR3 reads TGTGCCAGCAGCCAAGCGGGAGCAACTAATGAAAAACTGTTTTTT.

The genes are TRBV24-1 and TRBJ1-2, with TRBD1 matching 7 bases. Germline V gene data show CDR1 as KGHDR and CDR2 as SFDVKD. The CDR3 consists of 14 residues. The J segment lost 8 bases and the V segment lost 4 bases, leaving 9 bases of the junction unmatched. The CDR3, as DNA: TGTGCCACCAGTGACTACGACAGGGTTCAGGGCTACACCTTC. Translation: CATSDYDRVQGYTF.